The rows below give T cell receptor beta chains drawn from one sample of a study of T-cell reconstitution after alpha-beta-depleted transplantation in children. TCRdb used MiXCR to reprocess the PCR reads, holding one entry per CDR3 protein. The table includes about 980,000 distinct CDR3 sequences, about 29% detected once. Here the sequenced sample was PBMCs, mostly from graft donor cells, taken 360 days after TCRalphabeta/CD19-depleted stem cell transplant. These receptors all stem from a boy younger than two who had a stem cell transplant for SCID, so the T cells may come from the graft donor. Both conserved end residues are trimmed from each CDR3. D genes are given only for firm matches.

v_call	d_call	j_call	cdr3_aa
TRBV6-2/TRBV6-3	-	TRBJ2-3	ASSTRVGADTQY
TRBV5-4	TRBD2	TRBJ2-7	ASSREGPSYEQY
TRBV28	-	TRBJ2-5	ASSLSGVRAGETQY
TRBV27	-	TRBJ2-5	ASSLWGRQETQY
TRBV12-3/TRBV12-4	-	TRBJ2-3	ASSLQGVSASTDTQY
TRBV12-3/TRBV12-4	-	TRBJ1-2	ASSLLPPGRSNYGYT
TRBV28	-	TRBJ2-2	ASSFSSGTGELF
TRBV4-1	-	TRBJ2-7	ASSPSTVYEQY
TRBV20-1	-	TRBJ2-1	SARKGSNNEQF
TRBV30	TRBD1	TRBJ2-1	AWSVGTADYNEQF
TRBV5-1	TRBD2	TRBJ2-1	ASSWTSGNNEQF
TRBV27	TRBD1	TRBJ1-3	ASSSHPGGGNTIY
TRBV4-1	-	TRBJ1-6	ASSQDRQKSSPLH
TRBV7-9	TRBD1	TRBJ1-1	ASSSQGAGTDEAF
TRBV7-9	-	TRBJ2-7	ASSLELGEQY
TRBV29-1	-	TRBJ1-1	SVRGRPGNTEAF
TRBV5-6	-	TRBJ2-1	ASSSYYITSYNEQF
TRBV28	-	TRBJ1-2	ASTPDGGHGYT
TRBV3-1	TRBD2	TRBJ2-7	ASSRTRLAGNEQY
TRBV11-2	TRBD2	TRBJ2-3	ASSLGSAGGRLDTQY
TRBV6-5	-	TRBJ2-3	ASSYRALTDTQY
TRBV5-1	TRBD1	TRBJ2-1	ASSPFPGGDEQF
TRBV12-3/TRBV12-4	-	TRBJ1-3	ASRWSSGNTIY
TRBV6-1	-	TRBJ1-4	ASIDGYGFEKLF
TRBV9	-	TRBJ2-5	ASSAGLTETQY
TRBV28	TRBD1	TRBJ2-1	ASSFPGQGPSNEQF
TRBV9	-	TRBJ1-2	ASSALDGKYGYT
TRBV12-3/TRBV12-4	TRBD2	TRBJ2-7	ASTGRGRVEQY
TRBV12-3/TRBV12-4	TRBD2	TRBJ2-6	ASSLSGGALSGANVLT
TRBV5-6	-	TRBJ2-7	ASSLARGVPYEQY
TRBV5-1	TRBD1	TRBJ2-4	ASGTGEAKNIQY
TRBV15	-	TRBJ1-4	ATSRPGVPNEKLF
TRBV2	TRBD2	TRBJ2-3	ASSEEFLAGGPTDTQY
TRBV7-8	TRBD2	TRBJ2-4	ASSRLGEGEENIQY
TRBV20-1	TRBD2	TRBJ2-3	SARVAGAYTDTQY
TRBV2	-	TRBJ1-1	ASKSRNLDEAF
TRBV28	-	TRBJ2-5	ASSSGRPGGETQY
TRBV27	TRBD1	TRBJ1-3	ASRHRGNNTIY
TRBV12-3/TRBV12-4	-	TRBJ2-3	ASSLRVADTQY
TRBV29-1	-	TRBJ1-1	SAQGWGAEAF
TRBV18	-	TRBJ2-1	ASSPLRVAATYNEQF